This record covers a single T cell receptor (beta chain). The antigen is not known. With a J-beta primer mix and a sample-barcoded 5' primer, a second PCR ran about 7 to 12 cycles. Every sample gave at least 2.5 million paired-end reads containing CDR3. From the 5' RACE reads, TCRdb called clonotypes with MiXCR, one entry per CDR3 protein. The sample shows about 670,000 distinct CDR3 sequences, 52% of them seen only once. Germline V gives CDR1 SQVTM, CDR2 ANQGSEA. V was trimmed by 5 bases and J by 3 bases, leaving 17 bases between them. The CDR3 is made up of 15 amino acids. The entry originates in a study of blood T cells in healthy people across ages. Overall study findings and caveats: Diversity of TCR beta per million T cells declined in a roughly linear way with age. The unknown donor CMV status may have confounded expanded clonotype changes. Aged donors had fewer naive CD4+ cells and lower diversity than long-lived donors.

The sample consisted of blood. The source is a woman aged 80 or over in good health. V usage is TRBV29-1 and J usage is TRBJ2-1, with D possibly matching TRBD1 (7 bases). Here the CDR3 DNA reads TGCAGCGTTTACATCGGGGGACAGTACTACAATGAGCAGTTCTTC. Translated: CSVYIGGQYYNEQFF.